A single sample gave rise to the 28 T cell receptor beta chains below, sequenced in a study of cytomegalovirus exposure and HLA in healthy donors. A multiplex PCR was run with 60 Vbeta primers and 13 Jbeta primers. The protocol was immunoSEQ multiplex PCR, while the TCRdb copy is restricted to in-frame clones and leaves out a portion. This table holds 72,000 or so clones, approximately 60% found once. The sequencing sample was made of PBMCs. The source is a woman aged 50 to 60 in good health and CMV-seronegative.

J is TRBJ2-5 and V is TRBV2; 7 bases fit TRBD1. The germline V gene encodes CDR1 SNHLY and CDR2 FYNNEI. The CDR3 extends over 14 amino acids. Germline trimming cut 4 bases from V and 7 bases from J; bases unmatched to any gene: 9. The CDR3 sequence is CASSGTGADGTQYF. Written as DNA, the CDR3 is TGTGCCAGCAGTGGTACAGGGGCGGACGGGACCCAGTACTTC.

The rearrangement joins TRBV9 to TRBJ1-5; D possibly corresponds to TRBD1 (5 bases). CDR3 size: 15 residues. Between the trimmed V and J ends, which lost 3 bases and 2 bases, there was a span of 12 bases. CDR1 is SGDLS, CDR2 YYNGEE, per germline. Here the CDR3 reads CASSAGGMGNQPQHF. CDR3 coding DNA: TGTGCCAGCAGCGCCGGGGGTATGGGCAATCAGCCCCAGCATTTT.

This clone appeared a few times. The chain carries TRBV28 and TRBJ1-2, with 7 bases identical to TRBD1. V lost 7 bases and J lost 7; bases outside the gene matches: 6. Germline CDR1 is MDHEN and CDR2 is SYDVKM. The CDR3 covers 12 residues. CDR3 bases: TGTGCCAGCACTACAGGGGTAGGTGGCTACACCTTC. Amino acid sequence: CASTTGVGGYTF.

This clone was seen a few times. The chain uses TRBV28 and TRBJ2-3; D may be TRBD1 (6 bases). This CDR3 is 14 amino acids long. V lost 4 bases and J 0 bases, leaving 8 bases between the germline ends. From germline, CDR1 is MDHEN and CDR2 SYDVKM. CDR3 nucleotide sequence: TGTGCCAGCAGTTACAGGGTTAGCACAGATACGCAGTATTTT. Protein: CASSYRVSTDTQYF.

The chain is built from TRBV2 and TRBJ2-7, with D possibly being TRBD1 (5 bases). Trimming took 3 bases from V and 0 from J, leaving 9 bases between them. Germline V gene sequence: CDR1 SNHLY, CDR2 FYNNEI. The CDR3 runs to 14 residues. Here the CDR3 DNA reads TGTGCCAGCAGTGACCAAGGGGCCTCCTACGAGCAGTACTTC. Amino acid sequence: CASSDQGASYEQYF.

This chain joins TRBV5-4 and TRBJ1-1, with 7 bases identical to TRBD1. This CDR3 has 14 residues. With 0 bases clipped from V and 3 bases from J, the junction kept 2 bases outside the gene matches. Germline CDR1 reads SGHNT; CDR2 reads YYREEE (reference sequence). The CDR3: CASSLGQGHTEAFF. CDR3 in DNA: TGTGCCAGCAGCTTGGGACAGGGACACACTGAAGCTTTCTTT. Full variable domain (remainder filled in from reference TRBV5-4 and TRBJ1-1): ETGVTQSPTHLIKTRGQQVTLRCSSQSGHNTVSWYQQALGQGPQFIFQYYREEENGRGNFPPRFSGLQFPNYSSELNVNALELDDSALYLCASSLGQGHTEAFFGQGTRLTVV.

V usage is TRBV6-5 and J usage is TRBJ1-1; 10 bases agree with TRBD1. Unmatched junction bases numbered 3, after V lost 2 bases and J lost 6 bases. The CDR3 extends over 14 amino acids. Germline assignment: CDR1 MNHEY and CDR2 SVGAGI. The CDR3 DNA is TGTGCCAGCAGTTACGGACAGGGGGGCGCTGAAGCTTTCTTT. This codes for CASSYGQGGAEAFF.

CDR3 sequence reads: CASSSPGQGRDGYTF. CDR3 DNA: TGTGCCAGCAGTTCTCCCGGCCAAGGCAGGGATGGCTACACCTTC. The chain recombines TRBV28 with TRBJ1-2; tentative D call: TRBD1 (5 bases). This CDR3 has 15 amino acids. Germline V gene data show CDR1 as MDHEN and CDR2 as SYDVKM. Between the trimmed V and J ends, which lost 4 bases and 6 bases, there was a span of 18 bases.

This clone was counted many times. This chain links TRBV6-4 with TRBJ2-5; D gene unclear. This CDR3 is built from 13 residues. Germline V gives CDR1 MRHNA, CDR2 SNTAGT. V was shortened by 4 bases and J by 3 bases, with 9 bases between the two germline ends. The CDR3 region is CASSVSAEETQYF. The CDR3 DNA reads as TGTGCCAGCAGTGTCTCGGCCGAAGAGACCCAGTACTTC.

The chain is built from TRBV7-6 and TRBJ2-1; 13 bases fit TRBD2. The junction had 4 bases not matched to a gene; V was cut back by 5 bases and J by 0 bases. The CDR3 covers 17 residues. Germline CDR1 SGHVS, CDR2 FNYEAQ. CDR3: CASSRTSGGHSYNEQFF. The CDR3 nucleotides are TGTGCCAGCAGCCGGACTAGCGGGGGACACTCCTACAATGAGCAGTTCTTC.

The chain carries TRBV5-8 and TRBJ2-2; TRBD1 matches 9 bases. Germline CDR1 is SGHTS and CDR2 is YDEGEE. With 1 base clipped from V and 4 bases from J, the junction kept 5 bases outside the gene matches. The CDR3 loop spans 16 amino acids. CDR3 coding DNA: TGTGCCAGCAGCTTGCCGGGACAGGGAAGCACCGGGGAGCTGTTTTTT. This codes for CASSLPGQGSTGELFF.

This rearrangement joins TRBV9 to TRBJ2-1, with a weak D call TRBD1 (6 bases). Between the trimmed V and J ends, which lost 0 bases and 2 bases, there was a span of 15 bases. Germline values: CDR1 SGDLS, CDR2 YYNGEE. This CDR3 is 17 amino acids long. The CDR3 coding sequence is TGTGCCAGCAGCGTAGCGGAGACAGGACCAACCTACAATGAGCAGTTCTTC. This codes for CASSVAETGPTYNEQFF.

Notes on this clone: Germline is not matched at one junction end, which may reflect a read error. The chain has TRBV7-7 and TRBJ2-1; a possible D gene is TRBD2 (6 bases). The CDR3 runs to 14 residues. Germline CDR1 and CDR2: SSHAT and FNYEAQ (reference sequence). This chain's CDR3 is CASSTTSSDMEQFF. DNA for the CDR3: TGTGCTAGCAGCACCACTAGCTCGGATATGGAGCAGTTCTTC.

The CDR3 is CASREAGGIETQYF. The CDR3 coding sequence is TGTGCCAGCAGAGAGGCAGGGGGCATCGAGACCCAGTACTTC. This chain connects TRBV7-9 to TRBJ2-5; 8 nucleotides match TRBD1. Germline-derived CDR1 and CDR2 are SEHNR and FQNEAQ (reference sequence). The J segment lost 5 bases and the V segment lost 6 bases, leaving 8 bases of the junction unmatched. The CDR3 extends over 14 amino acids.

The chain carries TRBV29-1 and TRBJ1-4; 8 bases line up with TRBD1. V dropped 6 bases and J dropped 10; count of bases not matched to a gene: 13. The CDR3 runs 14 residues. CDR1 is SQVTM, CDR2 ANQGSEA, per germline. CDR3 residues: CSVSYRDRPGKLFF. The CDR3 bases are TGCAGCGTATCCTACCGGGACAGGCCGGGAAAACTGTTTTTT.

The CDR3: CASSLGGPGYSNQPQHF. The CDR3 DNA is TGTGCCAGCAGCTTAGGAGGTCCAGGGTATAGCAATCAGCCCCAGCATTTT. This chain links TRBV7-2 with TRBJ1-5; possible D gene TRBD1, 5 bases. V lost 1 base and J lost 0, with 13 bases in between. This CDR3 region has 17 residues. From germline, CDR1 is SGHTA and CDR2 FQGNSA.

This rearrangement joins TRBV5-8 to TRBJ2-5; 13 positions agree with TRBD2. The CDR3 runs 16 residues. CDR1 and CDR2 (germline): SGHTS, YDEGEE. With 4 bases clipped from V and 4 bases from J, the junction kept 7 bases outside the gene matches. CDR3: CASSPGLAGAGETQYF. CDR3 nucleotides: TGTGCCAGCAGCCCCGGACTAGCGGGAGCGGGAGAGACCCAGTACTTC.

This chain links TRBV5-5 with TRBJ2-7; TRBD1 might be the D (5 bases). Germline CDR1 reads SGHKS; CDR2 reads YYEKEE (reference sequence). The V end was cut by 0 bases, the J end by 2 bases, with 9 bases between. The CDR3 runs 14 residues. The DNA of the CDR3 is TGTGCCAGCAGCTTGGTCCAGGGCACCTACGAGCAGTACTTC. It translates to CASSLVQGTYEQYF.

This rearrangement joins TRBV28 to TRBJ2-7; D is ambiguous. The V and J ends lost 2 bases and 6 bases respectively, with 14 bases between them. This CDR3 region has 14 residues. The germline V gene has CDR1 MDHEN and CDR2 SYDVKM. The CDR3 loop is CASSLGLYSGEQYF. The CDR3 DNA reads TGTGCCAGCAGTTTAGGGCTATATTCCGGCGAGCAGTACTTC.

The chain joins TRBV15 to TRBJ2-4, with D possibly matching TRBD1 (5 bases). Trimming stripped 0 bases from V and 4 bases from J, with 13 bases between. CDR3 length: 16 residues. Per the germline V gene, CDR1 is LNHNV and CDR2 is YYDKDF (reference sequence). CDR3: CATSRDSGRPKNIQYF. CDR3 nucleotide sequence: TGTGCCACCAGCAGAGATTCAGGGCGGCCTAAAAACATTCAGTACTTC.

The rearrangement uses TRBV7-8 and TRBJ1-2; 8 bases agree with TRBD1. Germline V CDR1 and CDR2: SGHVS, FQNEAQ. The CDR3 totals 16 residues. V shed 4 bases and J 1 base; nucleotides not matched to a gene: 8. CDR3 protein: CASSSSPGQGNYGYTF. The CDR3 DNA is TGTGCCAGCAGCTCTTCCCCCGGACAGGGTAACTATGGCTACACCTTC.

The chain uses TRBV29-1 and TRBJ2-3; TRBD2 matches at 7 bases. Losses at the gene ends were 4 bases for V and 4 bases for J; bases not matched to a gene: 5. CDR1 and CDR2 from the germline V gene are SQVTM and ANQGSEA. The CDR3 sequence is 13 residues long. The CDR3 DNA reads as TGCAGCGTTGTGGCTAGCGGCCCAGATACGCAGTATTTT. Translation: CSVVASGPDTQYF.

This chain joins TRBV7-2 and TRBJ2-1, with D possibly being TRBD2 (6 bases). The CDR3 is 13 residues long. V dropped 3 bases and J dropped 5 bases, with 8 bases sitting between them. Germline V lookup: CDR1 SGHTA, CDR2 FQGNSA. CDR3 sequence (DNA): TGTGCCAGCAGCTTCCGGGGGAACAATGAGCAGTTCTTC. It is translated as CASSFRGNNEQFF. The full variable domain, completed using reference TRBV7-2 and TRBJ2-1, is GAGVSQSPSNKVTEKGKDVELRCDPISGHTALYWYRQSLGQGLEFLIYFQGNSAPDKSGLPSDRFSAERTGGSVSTLTIQRTQQEDSAVYLCASSFRGNNEQFFGPGTRLTVL.

The chain couples TRBV29-1 to TRBJ2-7; tentatively, D is TRBD2 (6 bases). CDR3 length: 15 residues. The germline V gene encodes CDR1 SQVTM and CDR2 ANQGSEA. V was shortened by 4 bases and J by 2 bases, with 18 bases between the two germline ends. This chain's CDR3 is CSVVDGGGWPYEQYF. The CDR3 DNA follows: TGCAGCGTTGTAGACGGTGGGGGGTGGCCCTACGAGCAGTACTTC.

The chain has TRBV29-1 and TRBJ1-3; the match to TRBD1 covers 8 bases. CDR3 length: 14 amino acids. CDR1 and CDR2 (germline): SQVTM, ANQGSEA. V was clipped by 4 bases and J by 3 bases; unmatched bases: 5. CDR3 bases: TGCAGCGTTGCTGACAGGGGAAGTGGAAACACCATATATTTT. Its protein is CSVADRGSGNTIYF. The whole variable domain, filled in from reference TRBV29-1 and TRBJ1-3, reads SAVISQKPSRDICQRGTSLTIQCQVDSQVTMMFWYRQQPGQSLTLIATANQGSEATYESGFVIDKFPISRPNLTFSTLTVSNMSPEDSSIYLCSVADRGSGNTIYFGEGSWLTVV.

CDR3 nucleotide sequence: TGTGCCAGCTCACCTTGGGAGGGACAGGACGAGCAGTACTTC. Translating it yields CASSPWEGQDEQYF. The chain couples TRBV18 to TRBJ2-7; TRBD1 is a possible D gene (8 bases). The CDR3 consists of 14 residues. Germline lookup yields CDR1 KGHSH and CDR2 LQKENI. The V gene lost 3 bases and the J gene lost 5 bases, with 14 bases spanning the gap.

This chain connects TRBV10-3 to TRBJ2-5; no clear D. CDR3 size: 14 residues. The V end was cut by 0 bases, the J end by 4 bases, with 9 bases between. Germline loops: CDR1 ENHRY, CDR2 SYGVKD. CDR3 coding DNA: TGTGCCATCAGTGAGTCACGGGTAGGAGAGACCCAGTACTTC. It codes for CAISESRVGETQYF.

This clone was counted ten times or more. The chain recombines TRBV5-6 with TRBJ1-1; 7 bases align to TRBD1. CDR3 size: 18 residues. V was pared by 0 bases and J by 4 bases, with 15 bases of the junction left unmatched. Per germline, CDR1 SGHDT and CDR2 YYEEEE. The CDR3 sequence is CASSLGPIRGRGTTEAFF. The CDR3 coding sequence is TGTGCCAGCAGCTTGGGTCCTATAAGGGGGCGTGGTACCACTGAAGCTTTCTTT.